The 27 T cell receptor beta chains reported below all come from one sample, sequenced in a study of T-cell memory formation after mild COVID-19. From the 5' RACE reads, TCRdb called clonotypes with MiXCR, one entry per CDR3 protein. The sample includes over 400,000 distinct CDR3 sequences, roughly a quarter of them seen just once. Sequenced sample: PBMCs or a T cell subset sorted from them (not recorded which). The receptors shown here come from an adult woman who had mild COVID-19 (a few samples of this study predate the infection). Cell type and time point are not known.

The J gene is TRBJ2-5, the V gene TRBV29-1, with D perhaps being TRBD1 or TRBD2 (6 bases each). The CDR3 consists of 13 residues. The V end lost 3 bases, the J end lost 2 bases, and 10 bases lay between the germline ends. Looked up from germline, CDR1 is SQVTM and CDR2 is ANQGSEA. The CDR3 DNA is TGCAGCGTTGATGGGGGGCAGCAAGAGACCCAGTACTTC. The encoded protein is CSVDGGQQETQYF.

The table lists this clonotype with a few counts. The chain uses TRBV4-2 and TRBJ2-7; 7 bases map to TRBD1. The trim removed 4 bases at V and 3 bases at J, leaving 9 bases unmatched. The germline V gene encodes CDR1 LGHNA and CDR2 YNFKEQ. The length of the CDR3 is 15 residues. The CDR3 region is CASSRHPQGNYEQYF. The DNA of the CDR3 is TGTGCCAGCAGCCGCCATCCACAGGGGAACTACGAGCAGTACTTC.

This clonotype has more than one count but fewer than ten. The rearrangement uses TRBV3-1 and TRBJ1-5; D is possibly TRBD1 (5 bases). The V gene's germline CDR1 is LGHDT and CDR2 YNNKEL (reference sequence). The V end lost 4 bases, the J end lost 7 bases, and 11 bases lay between the germline ends. The CDR3 contains 13 residues. Here the CDR3 DNA reads TGTGCCAGCAGCCCTGGGGGGAGCCAGCCCCAGCATTTT. Translating gives CASSPGGSQPQHF.

The V gene is TRBV14, the J gene TRBJ2-6; the D gene is possibly TRBD1 (6 bases). Germline values: CDR1 SGHDN, CDR2 FVKESK. The CDR3 extends over 18 amino acids. The V and J ends lost 5 bases and 3 bases respectively, with 20 bases between them. CDR3 in amino acids: CASSSLRDTSFGANVLTF. CDR3 DNA sequence: TGTGCCAGCAGCTCCCTCCGGGACACCTCCTTTGGGGCCAACGTCCTGACTTTC.

This clonotype was found a few times. The rearrangement uses TRBV18 and TRBJ1-1; maybe TRBD1 (6 bases). Germline CDR1 is KGHSH and CDR2 is LQKENI. With 6 bases removed from V and 1 base from J, the gap between germline ends came to 12 bases. This CDR3 is 14 amino acids long. DNA of the CDR3: TGTGCCAGCTCGGCCGACAGGAAGAACACTGAAGCTTTCTTT. This sequence encodes CASSADRKNTEAFF.

This clonotype turned up a few times. V and J are TRBV24-1 and TRBJ2-3; 7 nucleotides agree with TRBD1. Trimming at V came to 3 bases and at J to 1 base, leaving 6 bases not matched to a gene. From germline, CDR1 is KGHDR and CDR2 SFDVKD. The CDR3 is 16 amino acids. The CDR3, as DNA: TGTGCCACCAGTGATCGACAGGGTGGAGGCACAGATACGCAGTATTTT. This encodes CATSDRQGGGTDTQYF.

V gene TRBV12-3 or TRBV12-4 combines with J gene TRBJ1-2; D gene ambiguous. Trimming took off 5 bases at V and 4 bases at J, with 14 bases between the two ends. The CDR3 has 14 residues. CDR3 in amino acids: CASSEEGRSYGYTF. As DNA, the CDR3 is TGTGCCAGCAGTGAAGAAGGGAGATCCTATGGCTACACCTTC.

CDR3 DNA: TGTGCCAGCTCACCGGGACTAGCGGGTCCTTATGAGCAGTTCTTC. This codes for CASSPGLAGPYEQFF. This chain connects TRBV18 to TRBJ2-1, with 12 bases fitting TRBD2. The CDR3 is made up of 15 amino acids. The germline gives CDR1 KGHSH, CDR2 LQKENI. V shed 3 bases and J 8 bases; nucleotides not matched to a gene: 5. The full variable domain, rest sourced from reference TRBV18 and TRBJ2-1, is NAGVMQNPRHLVRRRGQEARLRCSPMKGHSHVYWYRQLPEEGLKFMVYLQKENIIDESGMPKERFSAEFPKEGPSILRIQQVVRGDSAAYFCASSPGLAGPYEQFFGPGTRLTVL.

This clonotype was counted only a few times. The J gene is TRBJ1-3, the V gene TRBV29-1; D ambiguous. The CDR3 is made up of 13 amino acids. V was trimmed by 5 bases and J by 0 bases, leaving 8 bases between them. CDR1 SQVTM and CDR2 ANQGSEA come from the germline V gene. The CDR3 DNA reads TGCAGCGTTCAAGCCAGCTCTGGAAACACCATATATTTT. Its translation: CSVQASSGNTIYF.

Only a few counts were recorded for this clonotype. The V and J genes are TRBV29-1 and TRBJ2-7; D is possibly TRBD1 (5 bases). V was pared by 3 bases and J by 2 bases, with 11 bases between. The length of the CDR3 is 13 residues. Germline V gives CDR1 SQVTM, CDR2 ANQGSEA. For the CDR3, the DNA is TGCAGCGTTGAGGGTGACAGCCCCTACGAGCAGTACTTC. Residues: CSVEGDSPYEQYF.

The rearrangement joins TRBV5-4 to TRBJ2-5, with D possibly matching TRBD1 (6 bases). The CDR3 contains 16 residues. Germline V gene data show CDR1 as SGHNT and CDR2 as YYREEE (reference sequence). V lost 0 bases to trimming and J lost 1 base, with 13 bases between them. CDR3 coding DNA: TGTGCCAGCAGCTTGGTGGGGGCCGGACGCCAAGAGACCCAGTACTTC. Protein sequence: CASSLVGAGRQETQYF.

This chain connects TRBV7-8 to TRBJ1-1; possible D gene TRBD1, 5 bases. The CDR3 contains 15 residues. Germline V CDR1 and CDR2: SGHVS, FQNEAQ. The V end was cut by 5 bases, the J end by 1 base, with 14 bases between. CDR3 in amino acids: CASSAGSLGNTEAFF. CDR3 nucleotide sequence: TGTGCCAGCAGCGCAGGGTCCCTCGGGAACACTGAAGCTTTCTTT.

The CDR3 spells CASSYSVLRTEETQYF. The CDR3 nucleotides are TGTGCCAGCAGTTACTCCGTTCTCAGGACCGAGGAGACCCAGTACTTC. The chain uses TRBV6-5 and TRBJ2-5; D ambiguous. This CDR3 region has 16 residues. Between the trimmed V and J ends, which lost 0 bases and 5 bases, there was a span of 16 bases. The germline CDR1 and CDR2 sequences are MNHEY and SVGAGI.

The chain links TRBV7-8 to TRBJ1-2; 8 positions agree with TRBD1. This CDR3 has 15 amino acids. Per germline, CDR1 SGHVS and CDR2 FQNEAQ. V gave up 1 base and J gave up 7 bases; unmatched junction bases: 8. CDR3 in amino acids: CASSLGQGTASGYTF. CDR3 DNA: TGTGCCAGCAGCTTAGGACAGGGGACTGCCTCTGGCTACACCTTC. Filled out from reference TRBV7-8 and TRBJ1-2, the complete variable domain reads GAGVSQSPRYKVAKRGQDVALRCDPISGHVSLFWYQQALGQGPEFLTYFQNEAQLDKSGLPSDRFFAERPEGSVSTLKIQRTQQEDSAVYLCASSLGQGTASGYTFGSGTRLTVV.

This clonotype was recorded a few times. The chain joins TRBV20-1 to TRBJ1-2, with 9 bases matching TRBD1. Germline-derived CDR1 and CDR2 are DFQATT and SNEGSKA (reference sequence). The CDR3 contains 14 residues. V lost 0 bases and J lost 7; bases outside the gene matches: 6. The CDR3 coding sequence is TGCAGTGCTAGAGACGGACAGGGGAAGACTGGCTACACCTTC. Translation gives CSARDGQGKTGYTF.

This clonotype was observed a few times. This chain joins TRBV11-2 and TRBJ2-3, with D tentatively TRBD1 or TRBD2 (5 bases each). Trimming stripped 4 bases from V and 9 bases from J, with 11 bases between. Germline V CDR1 and CDR2: SGHAT, FQNNGV. CDR3 length: 12 amino acids. The CDR3 protein is CASSSWDGTQYF. As DNA, the CDR3 is TGTGCCAGCAGCTCGTGGGACGGCACGCAGTATTTT.

This clonotype appeared a few times. The chain has TRBV20-1 and TRBJ1-1; 8 nucleotides line up with TRBD1. This CDR3 has 16 amino acids. Per germline, CDR1 DFQATT and CDR2 SNEGSKA (reference sequence). DNA for the CDR3: TGCTTAAATATCGGGCCGGGACAGGAAATGAACACTGAAGCTTTCTTT. Translated: CLNIGPGQEMNTEAFF.

In its sample, this clonotype was seen a few times. The gene calls are TRBV20-1 and TRBJ2-1; the match to TRBD1 covers 9 bases. The CDR3 length is 16 residues. The germline gives CDR1 DFQATT, CDR2 SNEGSKA (reference sequence). The junction had 13 bases not matched to a gene; V was cut back by 2 bases and J by 8 bases. CDR3 DNA sequence: TGCAGTGCTAGACCCACTCCGGGCGGGACAGGGTATGAGCAGTTCTTC. This codes for CSARPTPGGTGYEQFF.

The chain combines TRBV11-2 with TRBJ1-3, with D uncertain. The CDR3 is 13 residues long. Trimming removed 1 base from V and 4 bases from J, with 5 bases in between. Germline CDR1 is SGHAT and CDR2 is FQNNGV. DNA of the CDR3: TGTGCCAGCAGCTTAGTACTGGGAAACACCATATATTTT. It translates to CASSLVLGNTIYF. The full variable domain, its missing parts supplied by reference TRBV11-2 and TRBJ1-3, is EAGVAQSPRYKIIEKRQSVAFWCNPISGHATLYWYQQILGQGPKLLIQFQNNGVVDDSQLPKDRFSAERLKGVDSTLKIQPAKLEDSAVYLCASSLVLGNTIYFGEGSWLTVV.

This clonotype was detected a few times. V is TRBV4-1 and J is TRBJ1-2, with a possible D match to TRBD1 (5 bases). The CDR3 has 15 amino acids. Germline CDR1 is MGHRA and CDR2 is YSYEKL. Trimming took 4 bases from V and 8 from J, leaving 20 bases between them. The CDR3: CASSPTETVPSGYTF. CDR3 in DNA: TGCGCCAGCAGCCCTACCGAGACAGTTCCTTCCGGCTACACCTTC.

The chain joins TRBV29-1 to TRBJ1-2; 7 bases are a match to TRBD1. Germline CDR1 and CDR2: SQVTM and ANQGSEA. The CDR3 runs to 14 residues. J lost 6 bases, V lost 5 bases, and 12 bases had no gene match. The CDR3 DNA sequence: TGCAGCGTTTTAGGAGGCAGGGGGAATAATGGCTACACCTTC. This gives the protein CSVLGGRGNNGYTF. The whole variable domain, filled in from reference TRBV29-1 and TRBJ1-2, reads SAVISQKPSRDICQRGTSLTIQCQVDSQVTMMFWYRQQPGQSLTLIATANQGSEATYESGFVIDKFPISRPNLTFSTLTVSNMSPEDSSIYLCSVLGGRGNNGYTFGSGTRLTVV.

In this sample, this clonotype turned up many times. This rearrangement joins TRBV4-1 to TRBJ2-7; D not certain. Per the germline V gene, CDR1 is MGHRA and CDR2 is YSYEKL. The CDR3 loop spans 14 amino acids. The ends were cut back, 4 bases at V and 2 bases at J, with 12 bases in the middle. In DNA form, the CDR3 reads TGCGCCAGCAGCCTCGAAAGGGCCCCCTACGAGCAGTACTTC. Protein product: CASSLERAPYEQYF.

This clonotype was observed a few times. This sequence joins TRBV12-3 or TRBV12-4 and TRBJ1-6; perhaps TRBD1 as D (5 bases). Trimming removed 4 bases at V and 5 bases at J, with 18 bases between. The length of the CDR3 is 17 residues. As DNA, the CDR3 is TGTGCCAGCAGTTCCCCTTACGGGACTGCAAATAATTCACCCCTCCACTTT. It translates to CASSSPYGTANNSPLHF.

Many counts were recorded for this clonotype. The rearrangement joins TRBV10-3 to TRBJ1-1; D is perhaps TRBD1 (6 bases). V dropped 6 bases and J dropped 0 bases, with 8 bases sitting between them. CDR3 length: 13 amino acids. Germline CDR1 and CDR2: ENHRY and SYGVKD. The CDR3 is CAIRDSMNTEAFF. The CDR3 DNA reads as TGTGCCATCAGGGACAGTATGAACACTGAAGCTTTCTTT.

The sample holds many counts of this clonotype. This chain links TRBV7-3 with TRBJ1-1; 7 nucleotides line up with TRBD1. Germline V lookup: CDR1 SGHTA, CDR2 FQGTGA. This CDR3 spans 14 amino acids. V gave up 5 bases and J gave up 1 base; unmatched junction bases: 4. This CDR3 is CASSPTGQNTEAFF. The CDR3 region has the DNA TGTGCCAGCAGCCCGACAGGGCAGAACACTGAAGCTTTCTTT.

At least ten counts were recorded for this clonotype. The rearrangement joins TRBV19 to TRBJ1-1; D gene uncertain. V gave up 5 bases and J gave up 6 bases, with 16 bases separating them. The length of the CDR3 is 14 residues. Germline CDR1 LNHDA, CDR2 SQIVND (reference sequence). CDR3 protein: CASSSGFTRAEAFF. The CDR3 nucleotides read TGTGCCAGTAGTTCGGGGTTTACGAGGGCTGAAGCTTTCTTT.

This clonotype has a handful of counts. V usage is TRBV20-1 and J usage is TRBJ2-7, with a tentative D call TRBD2 (6 bases). V gave up 0 bases and J gave up 2 bases, with 8 bases separating them. This CDR3 comprises 13 residues. Germline V gene lookup returns CDR1 DFQATT and CDR2 SNEGSKA (reference sequence). CDR3 in DNA: TGCAGTGCTAGAGATTCTAGCGCCTACGAGCAGTACTTC. The encoded protein is CSARDSSAYEQYF.